The 11 T cell receptor beta chains listed next were all sequenced from one sample in a study of immune evolution from preneoplasia to lung adenocarcinoma (dated by TCRdb to the early 2020s). Library creation used the immunoSEQ multiplex PCR assay. As stored in TCRdb, this immuneACCESS dataset retains in-frame rearrangements with V and J assigned. A fraction of the clones does not appear; measured against another copy, unresolved V genes explain less than half of the discrepancy, and the remainder lacks a known reason. The sample table contains thousands of clones; only one count was recorded for approximately 85% of them. The ten most abundant clones make up 2% to 2.5% of the sample. Material: FFPE atypical adenomatous hyperplasia tissue from the lung. Taken with the paper, the label for cell subset or site translates to: atypical adenomatous hyperplasia (AAH), lung preneoplasia. The receptors were gathered from a person aged 70 to 85 with lung adenocarcinoma.

The rearrangement links TRBV28 to TRBJ1-2; D not resolved. This CDR3 is 13 amino acids long. V lost 6 bases and J lost 6, with 14 bases in between. Germline V CDR1 and CDR2: MDHEN, SYDVKM. CDR3 residues: CASSRSARDGYTF. The DNA of the CDR3 is TGTGCCAGCAGCCGCTCTGCCCGCGATGGCTACACCTTC.

This chain links TRBV6-5 with TRBJ1-3; no reliable D call. Deletions cut 6 bases from V and 0 bases from J, with 9 bases between. The CDR3 has 14 amino acids. Germline V gene data show CDR1 as MNHEY and CDR2 as SVGAGI. This CDR3 is CASRLESSGNTIYF. In DNA, the CDR3 is TGTGCCAGCAGACTAGAAAGCTCTGGAAACACCATATATTTT.

The chain links TRBV2 to TRBJ2-1; 8 nucleotides line up with TRBD1. The germline CDR1 and CDR2 sequences are SNHLY and FYNNEI. The CDR3 extends over 16 amino acids. The V segment lost 5 bases and the J segment 5 bases; nucleotides outside the gene matches: 11. CDR3 sequence: CASSPHRTGSNNEQFF. The CDR3 DNA reads TGTGCCAGCAGTCCACATAGGACAGGGTCTAACAATGAGCAGTTCTTC.

In regard to this clone: The sample carries other DNA sequences with the same CDR3. The CDR3 sequence: CASSIDPRGRKAQHF. The CDR3 region has the DNA TGTGCCAGTAGTATAGATCCTAGGGGGCGTAAGGCCCAGCATTTT. The chain carries TRBV19 and TRBJ1-5; 7 nucleotides match TRBD1. Germline V CDR1 and CDR2: LNHDA, SQIVND (reference sequence). V lost 0 bases, J lost 11 bases, and 10 bases stayed unmatched. CDR3 size: 15 residues.

V is TRBV2 and J is TRBJ1-5; D ambiguous. Trimming took off 4 bases at V and 5 bases at J, with 3 bases between the two ends. The CDR3 contains 11 residues. Per the germline V gene, CDR1 is SNHLY and CDR2 is FYNNEI. CDR3 coding DNA: TGTGCCAGCAGTGGAGATCAGCCCCAGCATTTT. As protein: CASSGDQPQHF.

The chain is built from TRBV7-2 and TRBJ2-1; TRBD1 matches at 8 bases. Germline V gene data show CDR1 as SGHTA and CDR2 as FQGNSA. With V trimmed by 2 bases and J by 8 bases, 8 bases remained unmatched. The CDR3 has 15 amino acids. CDR3 DNA: TGTGCCAGCAGCTTAAATCAGGGGGCGCAAGATGAGCAGTTCTTC. Amino acid sequence: CASSLNQGAQDEQFF.

J is TRBJ2-2 and V is TRBV2; D is undetermined. CDR3 length equals 15 residues. Trimming took 5 bases from V and 4 from J, leaving 14 bases between them. Germline CDR1 is SNHLY and CDR2 is FYNNEI. CDR3 residues: CASSHARALTGELFF. The CDR3 DNA reads TGTGCCAGCAGTCATGCCCGAGCCCTCACCGGGGAGCTGTTTTTT.

About this clone: A junction boundary mismatches the germline segment, possibly from a read error. The chain recombines TRBV7-7 with TRBJ2-5; tentatively, D is TRBD1 (6 bases). The CDR3 extends over 12 amino acids. Looked up from germline, CDR1 is SSHAT and CDR2 is FNYEAQ (reference sequence). CDR3 protein: CASSPEGVTQYF. DNA for the CDR3: TGTGCTAGCAGCCCCGAGGGGGTGACCCAGTACTTC.

This chain joins TRBV30 and TRBJ1-1; D uncertain. CDR3 size: 13 residues. Trimming left V 0 bases short and J 3 bases short, with 8 bases between. CDR1 and CDR2 (germline): GTSNPN, SVGIG (reference sequence). The CDR3 is CAWSVRKDTEAFF. DNA for the CDR3: TGTGCCTGGAGTGTTAGAAAGGACACTGAAGCTTTCTTT.

This chain uses TRBV7-9 with TRBJ2-7; 7 positions match TRBD1. Germline CDR1 SEHNR, CDR2 FQNEAQ (reference sequence). The CDR3 runs to 18 residues. V was pared by 4 bases and J by 4 bases, with 19 bases of the junction left unmatched. CDR3 DNA sequence: TGTGCCAGCAGCTCCCCCTCTCCCAGACAGGGTCGAGCGTACGAGCAGTACTTC. It is translated as CASSSPSPRQGRAYEQYF.

The rearrangement uses TRBV5-6 and TRBJ1-3, with 8 bases matching TRBD1. The CDR3 is made up of 17 amino acids. V lost 0 bases to trimming and J lost 3 bases; unmatched junction nucleotides: 8. In germline, CDR1 is SGHDT, CDR2 YYEEEE. This CDR3 is CASSLAGTGGDGNTIYF. The CDR3 DNA is TGTGCCAGCAGCTTGGCCGGTACAGGGGGTGATGGAAACACCATATATTTT.